A selection of T cell receptor beta chains follows, all from one sample in a study of cytomegalovirus exposure and HLA in healthy donors. Using immunoSEQ multiplex PCR, the repertoire was profiled, and TCRdb retains in-frame clones only, with some absent. The table shows about 110,000 clones, with approximately 80% occurring only once. The sequencing sample was made of PBMCs. These TCRs come from a female donor in good health and CMV-seropositive. Each CDR3 is given with its conserved first and last residue. The D gene is left open where the match is weak. The size of a clone is reported for some rows only, either as once, few or many, or as a class for expanded clones.

v_call,j_call,clone_size,d_call,cdr3_nt,cdr3_aa
TRBV19,TRBJ2-1,once,TRBD2,TGTGCCAGTAACCCCTCCTGGACTAGCGGGAGTCGAGTGGCGTACAATGAGCAGTTCTTC,CASNPSWTSGSRVAYNEQFF
TRBV2,TRBJ1-1,few,TRBD1,TGTGCCAGCAGTGGTACAGGGGGTCTCGCTGAAGCTTTCTTT,CASSGTGGLAEAFF
TRBV28,TRBJ2-3,NA,TRBD2,TGTGCCAGCAGGACTAGCGGGAGCCGGATAGATACGCAGTATTTT,CASRTSGSRIDTQYF
TRBV7-7,TRBJ2-5,NA,TRBD1,TGTGCTAGCAGCTTAGTTGGGACAGGGCTAGAGACCCAGTACTTC,CASSLVGTGLETQYF
TRBV29-1,TRBJ2-1,NA,TRBD2,TGCAGCGTTGCCCGGGGGGGCTTAAATGAGCAGTTCTTC,CSVARGGLNEQFF
TRBV6-5,TRBJ1-1,NA,NA,TGTGCCAGCACCCTCCGAGGCAGGGTGGCAGTTGAAGCTTTCTTT,CASTLRGRVAVEAFF
TRBV19,TRBJ2-3,NA,TRBD2,TGTGCCAGTAGTATCCCCGCTAGCGGGGCAGATACGCAGTATTTT,CASSIPASGADTQYF
TRBV4-1,TRBJ1-3,NA,NA,TGCGCCAGCAGCCAGACCGGGACATTCGGAAACACCATATATTTT,CASSQTGTFGNTIYF
TRBV5-1,TRBJ2-1,NA,NA,TGCGCCAGCAGCGCGGGTGTCGGAAACAATGAGCAGTTCTTC,CASSAGVGNNEQFF
TRBV5-1,TRBJ1-1,NA,TRBD1,TGCGCCAGCAGCTGGGGGACAGGGACGTTGAACACTGAAGCTTTCTTT,CASSWGTGTLNTEAFF
TRBV5-5,TRBJ2-5,NA,TRBD2,TGTGCCAGCAGCTTTGCTAGCGGGACCCAAGAGACCCAGTACTTC,CASSFASGTQETQYF
TRBV15,TRBJ2-5,NA,NA,TGTGCCACCAGCCCCAGAGGCGGGTCTCGGGAGACCCAGTACTTC,CATSPRGGSRETQYF
TRBV9,TRBJ1-3,NA,NA,TGTGCCAGCAGCGTAGCCCACTTGGACACCATATATTTT,CASSVAHLDTIYF
TRBV18,TRBJ2-7,NA,NA,TGTGCCAGCTCACCCTCCGCAGGGCGGTACGAGCAGTACTTC,CASSPSAGRYEQYF
TRBV10-3,TRBJ1-1,NA,TRBD1,TGTGCCATCACCCCCGGGGGACAGAAGAACACTGAAGCTTTCTTT,CAITPGGQKNTEAFF
TRBV19,TRBJ1-4,NA,TRBD1,TGTGCCAGTAGTACTCCGGGACAGGGTCGAACTAATGAAAAACTGTTTTTT,CASSTPGQGRTNEKLFF
TRBV19,TRBJ1-2,NA,TRBD1,TGTGCCAGTAGTATAGTGACAGGGGCATATGGCTACACCTTC,CASSIVTGAYGYTF
TRBV5-1,TRBJ2-5,NA,NA,TGCGCCAGCAGCTTGGTTGCAGGGGTACTGAAAGAGACCCAGTACTTC,CASSLVAGVLKETQYF
TRBV11-3,TRBJ1-1,NA,NA,TGTGCCAGCAGCCAGGGATACACTGAAGCTTTCTTT,CASSQGYTEAFF
TRBV7-2,TRBJ2-2,once,NA,TGTGCCAGCAGCAATTACTTGAACACCGGGGAGCTGTTTTTT,CASSNYLNTGELFF
TRBV10-3,TRBJ1-2,NA,TRBD1,TGTGCCATCAGGTCGGACAGGGACTTGTATGGCTACACCTTC,CAIRSDRDLYGYTF
TRBV14,TRBJ2-7,NA,NA,TGTGCCAGCAGCCGCTGGGGCGGGGTAGAGCAGTACTTC,CASSRWGGVEQYF
TRBV11-3,TRBJ1-1,NA,TRBD1,TGTGCCAGCAGCCGGGACAGGAACACTGAAGCTTTCTTT,CASSRDRNTEAFF
TRBV6-5,TRBJ2-7,few,NA,TGTGCCAGCAGTAGAACAGGGCCCTACGAGCAGTACTTC,CASSRTGPYEQYF
TRBV7-3,TRBJ2-1,once,NA,TGTGCCAGCAGCCTTACGGACTATATGGAGCAGTTCTTC,CASSLTDYMEQFF
TRBV6-6,TRBJ1-6,few,TRBD1,TGTGCCAGCAGTTTTCGGACAGGGATTAATTCACCCCTCCACTTT,CASSFRTGINSPLHF
TRBV14,TRBJ2-5,NA,NA,TGTGCCAGCAGCCAAACCCTGGCCCTCAGGAGAGGGGAGACCCAGTACTTC,CASSQTLALRRGETQYF
TRBV6-6,TRBJ2-5,NA,TRBD2,TGTGCCAGCAGTTCCCAGCGAGCGGGAGGGCTTAAGACCCAGTACTTC,CASSSQRAGGLKTQYF
TRBV29-1,TRBJ2-1,NA,NA,TGCAGCGTTGTTCGGCAGGGCTACAATGAGCAGTTCTTC,CSVVRQGYNEQFF
TRBV6-1,TRBJ2-7,NA,TRBD2,TGTGCCAGCAGTGAAGTCGGGACTAGCGAGCAGTACTTC,CASSEVGTSEQYF
TRBV28,TRBJ2-7,NA,NA,TGTGCCAGCACCCCTCCGGTGGGAGGCTCCTACGAGCAGTACTTC,CASTPPVGGSYEQYF
TRBV27,TRBJ2-5,NA,NA,TGTGCCAGCAGTCCCTCACAGGGAAGAGAGACCCAGTACTTC,CASSPSQGRETQYF
TRBV2,TRBJ2-1,NA,TRBD2,TGTGCCAGCAGTGAGTTAGGACTAGTAAATGAGCAGTTCTTC,CASSELGLVNEQFF
TRBV11-2,TRBJ1-4,NA,NA,TGTGCCAGCAGCCAGAAGGGGGGGAGTGAAAAACTGTTTTTT,CASSQKGGSEKLFF
TRBV6-5,TRBJ2-3,NA,NA,TGTGCCAGCAGAAGAGGAGATACGCAGTATTTT,CASRRGDTQYF
TRBV28,TRBJ2-3,NA,NA,TGTGCCAGCAGTTTAATTCAGGGGAGCACAGATACGCAGTATTTT,CASSLIQGSTDTQYF
TRBV7-3,TRBJ1-1,NA,NA,TGTGCCAGCAGCTTAATGGGAGAGACTGAAGCTTTCTTT,CASSLMGETEAFF
TRBV5-1,TRBJ2-1,NA,TRBD1,TGCGCCAGCAGCTTAGACAGGGCTGAGCAGTTCTTC,CASSLDRAEQFF
TRBV5-1,TRBJ1-2,NA,NA,TGCGCCAGCAGCAACACAGGAGTTTATGGCTACACCTTC,CASSNTGVYGYTF
TRBV5-4,TRBJ1-1,NA,NA,TGTGCCAGCAGCTTCCTTACAGGGCTCGGCACTGAAGCTTTCTTT,CASSFLTGLGTEAFF
TRBV19,TRBJ2-3,NA,TRBD1,TGTGCCAGTAAGGACAGGGGGACAGATACGCAGTATTTT,CASKDRGTDTQYF
TRBV28,TRBJ2-1,NA,NA,TGTGCCAGCAGTGCACCTCGGGTACATGGGCAGTTCTTC,CASSAPRVHGQFF
TRBV30,TRBJ1-5,NA,NA,TGTGCCTGGAGTTCCAGAGGAGGGCAGCCCCAGCATTTT,CAWSSRGGQPQHF
TRBV19,TRBJ2-2,NA,TRBD2,TGTGCCAGTAGTATAGGGCACGCGGGAGGGCACACCGGGGAGCTGTTTTTT,CASSIGHAGGHTGELFF
TRBV4-1,TRBJ1-2,NA,TRBD1,TGCGCCAGCAGCATAGGACAGGGGGCTGGCTACACCTTC,CASSIGQGAGYTF
TRBV28,TRBJ2-1,NA,TRBD2,TGTGCCAGCACGGATGGGGCTAGCGGGATCAGGGAGCAGTTCTTC,CASTDGASGIREQFF
TRBV9,TRBJ2-6,NA,TRBD2,TGTGCCAGCAGCGTAGTGGGCGGGAGTGCTGGGGCCAACGTCCTGACTTTC,CASSVVGGSAGANVLTF
TRBV6-1,TRBJ2-2,once,NA,TGTGCCAGCAACGGCAGGGAATACACCGGGGAGCTGTTTTTT,CASNGREYTGELFF
TRBV7-9,TRBJ2-7,NA,TRBD2,TGTGCCAGCAGCTTCGGGGACTATCGCTACGAGCAGTACTTC,CASSFGDYRYEQYF
TRBV28,TRBJ1-2,NA,TRBD1,TGTGCCAGCAGTCCTCCCCCCGGGACAGGAAGAGGCTATGGCTACACCTTC,CASSPPPGTGRGYGYTF
TRBV11-1,TRBJ1-1,NA,TRBD1,TGTGCCAGCAGCTCTTGGACAGGTCGAGGTTCGGAGGTAGCTTTCTTT,CASSSWTGRGSEVAFF
TRBV2,TRBJ1-1,NA,NA,TGTGCCAGAGGACAGGAAGCTTTCTTT,CARGQEAFF
TRBV4-3,TRBJ2-2,NA,NA,TGCGCCAGCAGCCAAGAGGCGGCGTACACCGGGGAGCTGTTTTTT,CASSQEAAYTGELFF
TRBV6-5,TRBJ2-1,NA,NA,TGTGCCAGCAGTTACTCGTGGGGCGGCAATGAGCAGTTCTTC,CASSYSWGGNEQFF
TRBV30,TRBJ2-7,NA,NA,TGTGCCTGGAGGAGGGGGTCCGAGCAGTACTTC,CAWRRGSEQYF
TRBV28,TRBJ1-4,NA,NA,TGTGCCAGCAGTTTTCGGGAGGGTCGGCACGAAAAACTGTTTTTT,CASSFREGRHEKLFF
TRBV5-3,TRBJ2-3,NA,TRBD2,TGTGCCAGAAGCGTAGCCCGGGGGGCAGATACGCAGTATTTT,CARSVARGADTQYF
TRBV30,TRBJ1-4,NA,NA,TGTGCCTGGAGTTGGGGGGGGAATGAAAAACTGTTTTTT,CAWSWGGNEKLFF